Shown below are 28 T cell receptor beta chains from a single sample sequenced in a study of control samples from healthy donors and cancer patients. Generated by immunoSEQ multiplex PCR, the TCRdb table keeps only in-frame clones and is missing some. The table lists 100,000 to 150,000 clones, 92% of them singletons. The sample was blood. All receptors come from a woman aged 45-65 years in good health.

V usage is TRBV2 and J usage is TRBJ2-5; the D is unclear. The V end was cut by 5 bases, the J end by 3 bases, with 4 bases between. Germline CDR1 is SNHLY and CDR2 is FYNNEI. This CDR3 is built from 11 residues. The CDR3 nucleotides are TGTGCCAGCAGTTCAGAAGAGACCCAGTACTTC. It encodes CASSSEETQYF. The entire variable domain, with the rest obtained from reference TRBV2 and TRBJ2-5, is as follows: EPEVTQTPSHQVTQMGQEVILRCVPISNHLYFYWYRQILGQKVEFLVSFYNNEISEKSEIFDDQFSVERPDGSNFTLKIRSTKLEDSAMYFCASSSEETQYFGPGTRLLVL.

CDR3 residues: CASSHRGMGNQPQHF. The CDR3 DNA reads as TGTGCCAGCAGCCACAGGGGGATGGGCAATCAGCCCCAGCATTTT. The chain has TRBV5-8 and TRBJ1-5; 8 nucleotides line up with TRBD1. Germline trimming cut 4 bases from V and 2 bases from J; bases unmatched to any gene: 5. The CDR3 is 15 amino acids. Germline loops: CDR1 SGHTS, CDR2 YDEGEE.

The chain has TRBV6-5 and TRBJ2-1; D is uncertain. Trimming took off 0 bases at V and 5 bases at J, with 2 bases between the two ends. Germline CDR1 reads MNHEY; CDR2 reads SVGAGI. The CDR3 totals 12 residues. The CDR3 spells CASSYSDNEQFF. The DNA for the CDR3 is TGTGCCAGCAGTTACTCTGACAATGAGCAGTTCTTC.

The V and J genes are TRBV27 and TRBJ2-1; 12 bases are a match to TRBD2. This CDR3 is built from 14 residues. Unmatched junction bases numbered 5, after V lost 4 bases and J lost 10 bases. Germline loops: CDR1 MNHEY, CDR2 SMNVEV (reference sequence). Here the CDR3 DNA reads TGTGCCAGCAGTTGGACTAGCGGGGTGGGGGAGCAGTTCTTC. Its translation: CASSWTSGVGEQFF.

V and J are TRBV7-6 and TRBJ1-1; D call uncertain. Germline V lookup: CDR1 SGHVS, CDR2 FNYEAQ. Trimming removed 5 bases from V and 5 bases from J, with 18 bases in between. The CDR3 is 15 residues long. The DNA of the CDR3 is TGTGCCAGCAGCGCGGCTGGCAGAGCTTCAACTGAAGCTTTCTTT. It translates to CASSAAGRASTEAFF.

The rearrangement joins TRBV7-8 to TRBJ1-5; D is perhaps TRBD1 (5 bases). With 1 base removed from V and 0 bases from J, the gap between germline ends came to 7 bases. The CDR3 runs to 15 residues. Germline loops: CDR1 SGHVS, CDR2 FQNEAQ. CDR3 bases: TGTGCCAGCAGCTTAGAGGGGTATAGCAATCAGCCCCAGCATTTT. Protein sequence: CASSLEGYSNQPQHF.

V gene TRBV13 combines with J gene TRBJ1-4; D perhaps matches TRBD1 (5 bases). The CDR3 covers 12 residues. The germline CDR1 and CDR2 sequences are PRHDT and FYEKMQ (reference sequence). V lost 8 bases to trimming and J lost 5 bases, with 9 bases between them. CDR3 residues: CASRGSNEKLFF. In DNA form, the CDR3 reads TGTGCCAGCCGGGGCAGCAATGAAAAACTGTTTTTT. The whole variable domain, remainder taken from reference TRBV13 and TRBJ1-4, is AAGVIQSPRHLIKEKRETATLKCYPIPRHDTVYWYQQGPGQDPQFLISFYEKMQSDKGSIPDRFSAQQFSDYHSELNMSSLELGDSALYFCASRGSNEKLFFGSGTQLSVL.

This chain uses TRBV4-2 with TRBJ2-2; TRBD2 matches at 14 bases. Germline V lookup: CDR1 LGHNA, CDR2 YNFKEQ. V was pared by 8 bases and J by 1 base, with 0 bases of the junction left unmatched. This CDR3 contains 15 residues. CDR3 sequence: CASGTSGRNTGELFF. CDR3 sequence (DNA): TGTGCCAGCGGGACTAGCGGGAGGAACACCGGGGAGCTGTTTTTT.

The chain recombines TRBV3-1 (or the pseudogene TRBV3-2) with TRBJ2-6, with D perhaps assigned TRBD1 or TRBD2 (5 bases each). CDR1 is LGHDT and CDR2 is YNNKEL in the germline V gene (reference sequence). This CDR3 is built from 14 residues. V was clipped by 6 bases and J by 3 bases, with 9 bases between them. CDR3 DNA: TGTGCCAGCAGGTTGGGGGTTGGGGCCAACGTCCTGACTTTC. Its translation: CASRLGVGANVLTF.

This chain links TRBV27 with TRBJ2-5; 10 bases are a match to TRBD1. The CDR3 runs to 15 residues. J lost 2 bases, V lost 6 bases, and 6 bases had no gene match. Germline CDR1 and CDR2: MNHEY and SMNVEV (reference sequence). The CDR3 nucleotides read TGTGCCAGCAGGCTGGGACAGGGGAGGCAAGAGACCCAGTACTTC. Translation: CASRLGQGRQETQYF.

The genes are TRBV30 and TRBJ1-2; no clear D gene. The CDR3 contains 10 residues. The V end lost 1 base, the J end lost 10 bases, and 7 bases lay between the germline ends. Germline V gene lookup returns CDR1 GTSNPN and CDR2 SVGIG (reference sequence). Here the CDR3 reads CAWSGGYYTF. As DNA, the CDR3 is TGTGCCTGGAGTGGGGGATACTACACCTTC.

This clone was detected only once. J is TRBJ2-2 and V is TRBV6-5; a weak D match, TRBD2 (5 bases). CDR3 length: 16 amino acids. Trimming removed 4 bases at V and 9 bases at J, with 21 bases between. Looked up from germline, CDR1 is MNHEY and CDR2 is SVGAGI. CDR3 sequence: CASSSRRSRNGRELFF. The CDR3 DNA reads as TGTGCCAGCAGTTCCCGCCGCAGCCGGAACGGGAGGGAGCTGTTTTTT.

The chain recombines TRBV4-1 with TRBJ2-2, with TRBD2 matching over 13 bases. Germline V gene sequence: CDR1 MGHRA, CDR2 YSYEKL. Trimming cost V 1 base and J 2 bases; bases outside gene matches: 1. This CDR3 comprises 17 residues. DNA of the CDR3: TGCGCCAGCAGCCAAGGGGGACTAGCGGGAAACACCGGGGAGCTGTTTTTT. Encoded protein: CASSQGGLAGNTGELFF.

This chain connects TRBV28 to TRBJ1-6; D unresolved. Germline assignment: CDR1 MDHEN and CDR2 SYDVKM. V lost 5 bases and J lost 0, with 5 bases in between. The CDR3 sequence is 14 residues long. In nucleotides, the CDR3 is TGTGCCAGCAGTCTCCCCTCCTATAATTCACCCCTCCACTTT. Residues: CASSLPSYNSPLHF.

This chain connects TRBV4-2 to TRBJ1-2; D is ambiguous. Trimming removed 1 base at V and 0 bases at J, with 9 bases between. The CDR3 runs 15 residues. The germline V gene encodes CDR1 LGHNA and CDR2 YNFKEQ. The CDR3: CASSQVSGANYGYTF. In DNA, the CDR3 is TGTGCCAGCAGCCAAGTATCAGGAGCTAACTATGGCTACACCTTC.

This chain connects TRBV15 to TRBJ1-3; D ambiguous. Germline lookup yields CDR1 LNHNV and CDR2 YYDKDF (reference sequence). CDR3 length: 15 residues. Trimming removed 6 bases at V and 0 bases at J, with 12 bases between. CDR3 in amino acids: CATRSVTFSGNTIYF. The DNA for the CDR3 is TGTGCCACCAGGTCCGTGACTTTCTCTGGAAACACCATATATTTT.

The V gene is TRBV28, the J gene TRBJ1-5; weak D call: TRBD1 (6 bases). The CDR3 has 16 amino acids. Germline V lookup: CDR1 MDHEN, CDR2 SYDVKM. Trimming took off 5 bases at V and 2 bases at J, with 16 bases between the two ends. The CDR3 reads CASSQTQGGGNQPQHF. The CDR3 DNA reads as TGTGCCAGCAGTCAAACACAGGGAGGAGGCAATCAGCCCCAGCATTTT.

This clone appeared a single time. The chain carries TRBV10-2 and TRBJ1-1; 7 nucleotides agree with TRBD1. CDR1 is WSHSY, CDR2 SAAADI, per germline. The ends lost 8 bases at V and 0 bases at J; junction bases unmatched: 12. The CDR3 is 16 residues long. The CDR3 here is CASGRGMTGLNTEAFF. The CDR3 DNA sequence: TGCGCCAGCGGTCGGGGAATGACAGGGTTGAACACTGAAGCTTTCTTT.

The chain is built from TRBV24-1 and TRBJ1-1; D call uncertain. The CDR3 runs to 14 residues. V lost 3 bases and J lost 0, with 7 bases in between. From germline, CDR1 is KGHDR and CDR2 SFDVKD. The CDR3, as DNA: TGTGCCACCAGTGATGGAATAATGAACACTGAAGCTTTCTTT. Residues: CATSDGIMNTEAFF.

The chain is built from TRBV28 and TRBJ1-5; no clear D. Looked up from germline, CDR1 is MDHEN and CDR2 is SYDVKM. Trimming stripped 5 bases from V and 7 bases from J, with 9 bases between. The CDR3 covers 12 residues. The CDR3 DNA is TGTGCCAGCAGTGGAGGGAAGCAGCCCCAGCATTTT. It encodes CASSGGKQPQHF. The full variable domain, its missing parts supplied by reference TRBV28 and TRBJ1-5, is DVKVTQSSRYLVKRTGEKVFLECVQDMDHENMFWYRQDPGLGLRLIYFSYDVKMKEKGDIPEGYSVSREKKERFSLILESASTNQTSMYLCASSGGKQPQHFGDGTRLSIL.

V gene TRBV6-5 combines with J gene TRBJ1-4; D remains unclear. The germline CDR1 and CDR2 sequences are MNHEY and SVGAGI. Trimming removed 8 bases from V and 4 bases from J, with 14 bases in between. The CDR3 is 14 residues long. CDR3 coding DNA: TGTGCCAGCCGCGAACGACGGGGTAATGAAAAACTGTTTTTT. Amino acid sequence: CASRERRGNEKLFF.

In its sample, this clone was seen a few times. The chain couples TRBV13 to TRBJ1-2, with D unresolved. V shed 5 bases and J shed 5 bases, with 24 bases lying between them. The CDR3 runs 17 residues. Germline CDR1 PRHDT, CDR2 FYEKMQ (reference sequence). CDR3 region: CASSLASFGTQVYGYTF. Written as DNA, the CDR3 is TGTGCCAGCAGCCTAGCTTCTTTTGGTACGCAGGTTTATGGCTACACCTTC.

This chain links TRBV6-5 with TRBJ2-7; 10 nucleotides line up with TRBD2. Germline trimming cut 6 bases from V and 4 bases from J; bases unmatched to any gene: 9. Germline CDR1 reads MNHEY; CDR2 reads SVGAGI. The length of the CDR3 is 15 residues. The DNA of the CDR3 is TGTGCCAGCAGAAGCCCGGGACTAGCGAGATACGAGCAGTACTTC. This codes for CASRSPGLARYEQYF.

This clone has a handful of counts. The genes are TRBV2 and TRBJ1-2, with 9 bases that match TRBD1. The CDR3 totals 13 residues. V gave up 10 bases and J gave up 2 bases; unmatched junction bases: 5. Looked up from germline, CDR1 is SNHLY and CDR2 is FYNNEI. CDR3 sequence: CATADRGNYGYTF. For the CDR3, the DNA is TGTGCCACCGCGGACAGGGGCAACTATGGCTACACCTTC.

This chain uses TRBV19 with TRBJ1-4, with TRBD1 matching over 11 bases. Germline CDR1 reads LNHDA; CDR2 reads SQIVND (reference sequence). The CDR3 runs 17 residues. V trimming: 2 bases; J trimming: 0 bases; junction bases outside the gene matches: 2. As DNA, the CDR3 is TGTGCCAGTAGTATAAGGACAGGGGGCTCAACTAATGAAAAACTGTTTTTT. Protein: CASSIRTGGSTNEKLFF.

The rearrangement uses TRBV6-1 and TRBJ1-3; D call uncertain. This CDR3 contains 17 residues. V dropped 2 bases and J dropped 2 bases, with 16 bases sitting between them. In germline, CDR1 is MNHNS, CDR2 SASEGT. CDR3 sequence reads: CASSEWKNIGPGNTIYF. CDR3 nucleotides: TGTGCCAGCAGTGAATGGAAAAATATTGGACCTGGAAACACCATATATTTT.

This chain joins TRBV27 and TRBJ2-7, with D maybe TRBD1 (6 bases). Germline V CDR1 and CDR2: MNHEY, SMNVEV (reference sequence). The CDR3 runs 15 residues. V lost 2 bases and J 0 bases, leaving 11 bases between the germline ends. CDR3: CASSLQGYVSYEQYF. CDR3 in DNA: TGTGCCAGCAGTTTACAGGGGTACGTCTCCTACGAGCAGTACTTC.

This sequence joins TRBV2 and TRBJ2-7; D uncertain. This CDR3 contains 15 residues. V was cut by 1 base and J by 2 bases, with 12 bases left in between. CDR1 SNHLY and CDR2 FYNNEI come from the germline V gene. CDR3 bases: TGTGCCAGCAGTGAAGACCCCCTTGGGACCTACGAGCAGTACTTC. This codes for CASSEDPLGTYEQYF.